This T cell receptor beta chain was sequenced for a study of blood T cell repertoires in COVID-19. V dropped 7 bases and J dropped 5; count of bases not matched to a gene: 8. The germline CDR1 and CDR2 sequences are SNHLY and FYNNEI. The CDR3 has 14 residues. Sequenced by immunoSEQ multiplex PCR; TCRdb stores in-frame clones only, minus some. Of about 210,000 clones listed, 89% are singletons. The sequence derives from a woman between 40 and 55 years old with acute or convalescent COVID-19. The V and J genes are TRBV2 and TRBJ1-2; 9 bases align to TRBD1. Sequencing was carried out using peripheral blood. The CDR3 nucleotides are TGTGCCAGCATCTCTGGGACAGGGAAGTATGGCTACACCTTC. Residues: CASISGTGKYGYTF.